This T cell receptor (beta chain) emerged from a study of blood T cells in healthy people across ages. Study-level information: The template switching approach captured approximately one barcoded beta molecule for every two T cells.

PCR was performed a second time for 7 to 11 cycles using a sample-barcoded 5' primer and a J-beta primer mix. TCRdb re-derived calls from the 5' RACE reads in MiXCR, one entry per CDR3 protein. The top ten hold under 9.5% of the sample, which has over 750,000 distinct CDR3 sequences, approximately 25% seen once. CDR1 LNHDA and CDR2 SQIVND come from the germline V gene (reference sequence). The CDR3 runs 15 residues. Another study also made use of these data, one on T cells of mothers and their children.

The chain joins TRBV19 to TRBJ2-5, with TRBD2 identical over 7 bases. The J call is in doubt because the DNA end fits TRBJ2-1 better. The origin of this receptor is a boy aged 5-17 years in good health. Source material: blood. This chain's CDR3 is CASSIWAGAGNEQFF. CDR3 bases: TGTGCCAGTAGTATTTGGGCGGGAGCAGGCAATGAGCAGTTCTTC.